This TCR beta chain was sequenced for a study of T cells in Graves' hyperthyroidism and ophthalmopathy. Amplified TCR beta CDR3 regions came from RNA transcripts. The study used the HTBI primer set for a first-round RT-PCR of the TCR CDR3. Each CDR3 protein is one row after TCRdb ran MiXCR on the multiplex PCR reads. The sample shows 600,000 to 850,000 distinct CDR3 sequences, roughly a sixth of them seen only once. The V end lost 1 base, the J end lost 0 bases, and 9 bases lay between the germline ends. This CDR3 has 15 residues. CDR1 and CDR2 from the germline V gene are LGHDT and YNNKEL (reference sequence). Ten or more counts support this clonotype.

This chain uses TRBV3-1 with TRBJ1-1, with D unclear. Input material: blood. The source is a woman aged 50 to 60 with Graves' hyperthyroidism that later progressed to Graves' ophthalmopathy. The CDR3 spells CASSQAAGMNTEAFF. DNA of the CDR3: TGTGCCAGCAGCCAAGCCGCGGGAATGAACACTGAAGCTTTCTTT.